Shown below are 23 T cell receptor beta chains from a single sample sequenced in a study of beta chain features in type 1 diabetes. Study conclusions and caveats: When Type 1 diabetes patients were examined, their TCRB CDR3s proved moderately but significantly shorter in all four CD4+ subsets.

cDNA synthesis used the whole RNA isolate, giving expressed TCRB sequences. This table comes from immunoSEQ multiplex PCR, and its TCRdb copy is limited to in-frame clones, with some not included. Here the sample spans some 120,000 clones, about 18% being singletons. What these receptors recognize is not known. Sample: central memory CD4+ T cells from blood. The receptors stem from a man younger than 35 with type 1 diabetes.

This sequence joins TRBV7-3 and TRBJ2-3, with D maybe TRBD1 (5 bases). The CDR3 is 14 amino acids. Trimming cost V 2 bases and J 5 bases, with 11 bases left between them. Germline V gene data show CDR1 as SGHTA and CDR2 as FQGTGA. The chain's CDR3 is CASSLAGILDTQYF. In DNA, the CDR3 is TGTGCCAGCAGCTTAGCAGGGATCCTAGATACGCAGTATTTT.

The chain is built from TRBV9 and TRBJ2-3; D is undetermined. V gave up 3 bases and J gave up 0 bases, with 8 bases separating them. The length of the CDR3 is 14 residues. From germline, CDR1 is SGDLS and CDR2 YYNGEE. CDR3 sequence (DNA): TGTGCCAGCAGCGAGGGCCCTAGCACAGATACGCAGTATTTT. Its translation: CASSEGPSTDTQYF. Using reference TRBV9 and TRBJ2-3 for the parts outside the CDR3, the full variable domain is DSGVTQTPKHLITATGQRVTLRCSPRSGDLSVYWYQQSLDQGLQFLIQYYNGEERAKGNILERFSAQQFPDLHSELNLSSLELGDSALYFCASSEGPSTDTQYFGPGTRLTVL.

This clone has a handful of counts. The rearrangement uses TRBV27 and TRBJ1-2; 8 positions match TRBD1. Germline V gives CDR1 MNHEY, CDR2 SMNVEV (reference sequence). V lost 0 bases and J lost 4; bases outside the gene matches: 7. The CDR3 consists of 16 residues. The CDR3 spells CASSLSSLQGVYGYTF. The CDR3 nucleotides read TGTGCCAGCAGTTTATCGAGCCTACAGGGGGTCTATGGCTACACCTTC.

This clone has more than one count but fewer than ten. The chain combines TRBV6-6 with TRBJ2-2; no reliable D call. Trimming stripped 7 bases from V and 8 bases from J, with 8 bases between. Germline V CDR1 and CDR2: MNHNY, SVGAGI (reference sequence). CDR3 length equals 11 residues. The DNA of the CDR3 is TGTGCCAGCAAAATAGAGGGGGAGCTGTTTTTT. Amino acid sequence: CASKIEGELFF.

The chain employs TRBV10-3 and TRBJ2-7; D is possibly TRBD2 (6 bases). V was trimmed by 2 bases and J by 9 bases, leaving 11 bases between them. In germline, CDR1 is ENHRY, CDR2 SYGVKD. This CDR3 region has 12 residues. In nucleotides, the CDR3 is TGTGCCATCAGTGAGGGAGGGGAAGCGCAGTACTTC. As protein: CAISEGGEAQYF.

In this sample, this clone turned up many times. The V gene is TRBV11-1, the J gene TRBJ1-1; D unresolved. This CDR3 contains 13 residues. Trimming took off 5 bases at V and 0 bases at J, with 7 bases between the two ends. CDR1 SGHAT and CDR2 FQDESV come from the germline V gene (reference sequence). For the CDR3, the DNA is TGTGCCAGCAGCAAAGATCTGAACACTGAAGCTTTCTTT. The encoded protein is CASSKDLNTEAFF.

This clone was seen a few times. The same CDR3 is also encoded by other DNA sequences in this sample. This rearrangement joins TRBV29-1 to TRBJ2-5, with D possibly matching TRBD1 (6 bases). V was shortened by 8 bases and J by 1 base, with 11 bases between the two germline ends. Germline-derived CDR1 and CDR2 are SQVTM and ANQGSEA. This CDR3 is 12 amino acids long. The CDR3 protein is CSSGQPQETQYF. CDR3 sequence (DNA): TGCAGCTCCGGACAGCCCCAAGAGACCCAGTACTTC. Full variable domain (rest looked up from reference TRBV29-1 and TRBJ2-5): SAVISQKPSRDICQRGTSLTIQCQVDSQVTMMFWYRQQPGQSLTLIATANQGSEATYESGFVIDKFPISRPNLTFSTLTVSNMSPEDSSIYLCSSGQPQETQYFGPGTRLLVL.

The chain joins TRBV5-1 to TRBJ1-4, with no clear D. CDR1 is SGHRS, CDR2 YFSETQ, per germline. V was shortened by 4 bases and J by 1 base, with 11 bases between the two germline ends. This CDR3 is built from 15 residues. The CDR3 loop reads CASSPQRGTNEKLFF. The CDR3 bases are TGCGCCAGCAGCCCACAACGGGGAACTAATGAAAAACTGTTTTTT. The whole variable domain, remainder taken from reference TRBV5-1 and TRBJ1-4, is KAGVTQTPRYLIKTRGQQVTLSCSPISGHRSVSWYQQTPGQGLQFLFEYFSETQRNKGNFPGRFSGRQFSNSRSEMNVSTLELGDSALYLCASSPQRGTNEKLFFGSGTQLSVL.

This clone showed up just a few times. CDR3 residues: CASSPGQGGGYTF. The CDR3 coding sequence is TGTGCCAGCAGCCCGGGACAGGGAGGCGGCTACACCTTC. V and J are TRBV7-2 and TRBJ1-2; 9 nucleotides match TRBD1. In germline, CDR1 is SGHTA, CDR2 FQGNSA. V trimming: 5 bases; J trimming: 8 bases; junction bases outside the gene matches: 6. The length of the CDR3 is 13 residues. Looking up the rest from reference TRBV7-2 and TRBJ1-2 gives the full variable domain: GAGVSQSPSNKVTEKGKDVELRCDPISGHTALYWYRQSLGQGLEFLIYFQGNSAPDKSGLPSDRFSAERTGGSVSTLTIQRTQQEDSAVYLCASSPGQGGGYTFGSGTRLTVV.

This clone was detected a few times. The chain couples TRBV9 to TRBJ2-1; D remains unclear. The germline V gene has CDR1 SGDLS and CDR2 YYNGEE. This CDR3 has 14 amino acids. Deletions cut 4 bases from V and 0 bases from J, with 8 bases between. The CDR3 nucleotides are TGTGCCAGCAGCCCTGCTGGCTCCTACAATGAGCAGTTCTTC. As protein: CASSPAGSYNEQFF.

This chain joins TRBV7-2 and TRBJ2-5, with D hard to call. V shed 2 bases and J shed 4 bases, with 5 bases lying between them. This CDR3 is built from 12 residues. The germline gives CDR1 SGHTA, CDR2 FQGNSA. The CDR3 DNA reads as TGTGCCAGCAGCTTAATGGGAGAGACCCAGTACTTC. It specifies CASSLMGETQYF.

This clone was detected only a few times. V usage is TRBV29-1 and J usage is TRBJ1-1; no clear D gene. The V and J ends lost 4 bases and 0 bases respectively, with 9 bases between them. Germline loops: CDR1 SQVTM, CDR2 ANQGSEA. The CDR3 length is 13 residues. This chain's CDR3 is CSVAEMMNTEAFF. The CDR3 DNA reads TGCAGCGTTGCGGAGATGATGAACACTGAAGCTTTCTTT.

This clone has a count of ten or more. V and J are TRBV7-9 and TRBJ2-7, with D unclear. The CDR3 is made up of 14 amino acids. Germline CDR1 reads SEHNR; CDR2 reads FQNEAQ (reference sequence). V shed 1 base and J shed 3 bases, with 10 bases lying between them. DNA for the CDR3: TGTGCCAGCAGCTTAGGGGAAAGAAGCTACGAGCAGTACTTC. Amino acid sequence: CASSLGERSYEQYF.

This clone was seen more than once but under ten times. This chain uses TRBV21-1 with TRBJ2-1; the table names TRBD2, a call not compared with the DNA. TRBV21-1 constitutes a pseudogene. This CDR3 spans 17 amino acids. The CDR3 DNA follows: TGTGCCAGCAGCAAAGCCGCCGGAGAGGAGCCGCACAATGAGCAGTTCTTC. Residues: CASSKAAGEEPHNEQFF.

The genes are TRBV11-1 and TRBJ1-2, with TRBD1 matching over 7 bases. The length of the CDR3 is 12 residues. In germline, CDR1 is SGHAT, CDR2 FQDESV (reference sequence). V dropped 4 bases and J dropped 10; count of bases not matched to a gene: 6. The CDR3 spells CASSSDRSIYTF. The CDR3, as DNA: TGTGCCAGCAGCTCGGACAGGTCTATCTACACCTTC. Full variable domain (outside the CDR3, taken from reference TRBV11-1 and TRBJ1-2): EAEVAQSPRYKITEKSQAVAFWCDPISGHATLYWYRQILGQGPELLVQFQDESVVDDSQLPKDRFSAERLKGVDSTLKIQPAELGDSAMYLCASSSDRSIYTFGSGTRLTVV.

The rearrangement uses TRBV18 and TRBJ2-7; D gene uncertain. CDR1 is KGHSH and CDR2 is LQKENI in the germline V gene. V lost 3 bases and J 0 bases, leaving 3 bases between the germline ends. This CDR3 spans 12 amino acids. DNA of the CDR3: TGTGCCAGCTCACCCCCCTCCTACGAGCAGTACTTC. Protein sequence: CASSPPSYEQYF.

This clone has just a few counts. Other DNA variants within this sample encode the same CDR3. The chain has TRBV29-1 and TRBJ1-1, with D tentatively TRBD1 (5 bases). The CDR3 consists of 13 residues. Germline CDR1 SQVTM, CDR2 ANQGSEA. The V end lost 2 bases, the J end lost 4 bases, and 11 bases lay between the germline ends. The CDR3 loop reads CSVETGAGTEAFF. Written as DNA, the CDR3 is TGCAGCGTTGAAACCGGGGCGGGCACTGAAGCTTTCTTT.

The V call is TRBV18, the J call TRBJ2-3; D not certain. CDR1 is KGHSH and CDR2 is LQKENI in the germline V gene. Trimming pared 2 bases from V and 7 bases from J, leaving 4 bases between. This CDR3 contains 11 residues. The CDR3 region is CASSPAHTQYF. The CDR3 DNA sequence: TGTGCCAGCTCACCAGCCCATACGCAGTATTTT.

This clone was observed many times. This chain uses TRBV4-2 with TRBJ2-1; TRBD1 agrees at 8 bases. CDR1 and CDR2 (germline): LGHNA, YNFKEQ. The length of the CDR3 is 14 residues. The V gene end was trimmed by 3 bases and the J gene end by 9 bases; junction bases not matched to a gene: 7. The CDR3 DNA follows: TGTGCCAGCAGCCAGGACAGGGAACGGGGTGAGCAGTTCTTC. Amino acid sequence: CASSQDRERGEQFF.

The table lists this clone with many counts. The genes are TRBV7-2 and TRBJ2-5; no reliable D call. Germline CDR1 is SGHTA and CDR2 is FQGNSA. The CDR3 contains 11 residues. Trimming stripped 7 bases from V and 0 bases from J, with 3 bases between. The CDR3 sequence is CASMYQETQYF. DNA of the CDR3: TGTGCCAGCATGTACCAAGAGACCCAGTACTTC.

This clone is medium-sized by share. J is TRBJ1-4 and V is TRBV4-3; D is perhaps TRBD1 (5 bases). Trimming left V 1 base short and J 6 bases short, with 9 bases between. The CDR3 spans 14 residues. CDR1 LGHNA and CDR2 YSLEER come from the germline V gene. CDR3: CASSQGQRDEKLFF. The CDR3 DNA reads as TGCGCCAGCAGCCAAGGACAGAGGGATGAAAAACTGTTTTTT.

V gene TRBV6-1 combines with J gene TRBJ2-5; TRBD2 might be the D (6 bases). Per germline, CDR1 MNHNS and CDR2 SASEGT. V lost 8 bases and J lost 7, with 14 bases in between. The CDR3 sequence is 12 residues long. CDR3 residues: CASGDSVGTQYF. The CDR3 DNA reads as TGTGCCAGCGGGGACTCGGTTGGGACCCAGTACTTC.

The chain carries TRBV15 and TRBJ2-7, with D perhaps matching TRBD1 (5 bases). CDR1 and CDR2 (germline): LNHNV, YYDKDF (reference sequence). The CDR3 extends over 17 amino acids. Trimming shortened V by 0 bases and J by 0 bases, and 15 bases separated the two germline ends. The CDR3 sequence: CATSRDLGADSSYEQYF. The DNA for the CDR3 is TGTGCCACCAGCAGAGATCTAGGGGCCGATAGCTCCTACGAGCAGTACTTC.